Included here is one T cell receptor beta chain sequence, with context. Its antigen is not known. Trimming shortened V by 4 bases and J by 7 bases, and 14 bases separated the two germline ends. From germline, CDR1 is SGHRS and CDR2 YFSETQ. The CDR3 loop spans 14 amino acids. This sample was taken from a study of shared clonotypes between healthy human individuals. Study-level results: Estimated richness values were generally larger in naive subsets than in memory subsets. For sorted subsets, rarefaction showed incomplete sequencing despite large depth. Around 5% was the fraction of naive CD4 clonotypes found shared across several donors.

Assay execution took place at the deep level. Only in-frame clones appear in the TCRdb table, and some are missing; sequencing was by immunoSEQ multiplex PCR. The table shows over a million clones, with approximately 98.5% occurring only once. The gene calls are TRBV5-1 and TRBJ2-2, with unresolved D. Sequencing was carried out using naive CD4+ T cells sorted from blood. Subset: CD45RA+ positively selected. This receptor was obtained from a man aged 30 to 45 in good health. The CDR3 nucleotides read TGCGCCAGCAGCCGGCAGCCAAGGGACGGGGAGCTGTTTTTT. It is translated as CASSRQPRDGELFF.